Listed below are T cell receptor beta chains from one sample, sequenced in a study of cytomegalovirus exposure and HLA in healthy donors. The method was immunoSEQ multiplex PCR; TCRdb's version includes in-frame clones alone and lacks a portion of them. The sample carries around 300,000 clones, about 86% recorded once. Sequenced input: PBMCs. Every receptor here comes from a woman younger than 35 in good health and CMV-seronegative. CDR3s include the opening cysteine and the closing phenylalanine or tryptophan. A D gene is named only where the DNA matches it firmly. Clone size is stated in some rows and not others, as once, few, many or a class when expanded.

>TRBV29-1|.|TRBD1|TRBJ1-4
CSVGFPGQGNEKLFF
TGCAGCGTTGGGTTTCCGGGACAGGGTAATGAAAAACTGTTTTTT
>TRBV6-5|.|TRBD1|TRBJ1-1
CASRRGQGGTEAFF
TGTGCCAGCAGGCGAGGACAGGGTGGGACTGAAGCTTTCTTT
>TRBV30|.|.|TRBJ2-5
CALKARDHQETQYF
TGTGCCTTAAAAGCGCGGGATCACCAAGAGACCCAGTACTTC
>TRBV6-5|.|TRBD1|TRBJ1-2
CASSPGQGRYGYTF
TGTGCCAGCAGTCCGGGACAGGGCCGCTATGGCTACACCTTC
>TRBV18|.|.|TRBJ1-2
CASSPPAGISVDYTF
TGTGCCAGCTCACCACCGGCGGGAATAAGCGTGGACTACACCTTC
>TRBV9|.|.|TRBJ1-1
CASSSSGRNTEAFF
TGTGCCAGCAGCTCAAGCGGGCGGAACACTGAAGCTTTCTTT
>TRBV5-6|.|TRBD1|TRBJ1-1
CASSLSDRGPGAFF
TGTGCCAGCAGCTTGTCGGACAGGGGGCCTGGAGCTTTCTTT
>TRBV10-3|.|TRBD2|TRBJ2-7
CAIESGASYEQYF
TGTGCCATCGAAAGCGGGGCCTCCTACGAGCAGTACTTC
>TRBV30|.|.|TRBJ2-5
CAWSVYSLQETQYF
TGTGCCTGGAGTGTATACAGTCTCCAAGAGACCCAGTACTTC
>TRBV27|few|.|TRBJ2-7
CASSPGFSSYEQYF
TGTGCCAGCAGCCCGGGATTCAGCTCCTACGAGCAGTACTTC
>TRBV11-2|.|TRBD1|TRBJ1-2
CASSSLTGGGRHGYTF
TGTGCCAGCAGCTCTCTGACAGGGGGCGGTCGTCATGGCTACACCTTC
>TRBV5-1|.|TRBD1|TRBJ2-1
CASSFLQGAYNEQFF
TGCGCCAGCAGCTTCTTACAGGGGGCCTACAATGAGCAGTTCTTC
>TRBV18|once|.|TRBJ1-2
CASSPDRVGAGYGYTF
TGTGCCAGCTCACCGGATAGGGTTGGGGCCGGCTATGGCTACACCTTC
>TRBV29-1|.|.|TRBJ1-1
CSAGPEGTEAFF
TGCAGCGCCGGACCCGAGGGAACTGAAGCTTTCTTT
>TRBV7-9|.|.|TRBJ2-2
CASSLGLFTGELFF
TGTGCCAGCAGCTTAGGACTGTTCACCGGGGAGCTGTTTTTT
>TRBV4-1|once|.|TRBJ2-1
CASRWGRERKPNEQFF
TGCGCCAGCAGATGGGGGCGGGAGAGAAAACCCAATGAGCAGTTCTTC
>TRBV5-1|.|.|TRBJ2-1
CASSLKEGADEQFF
TGCGCCAGCAGCTTGAAGGAGGGGGCGGATGAGCAGTTCTTC
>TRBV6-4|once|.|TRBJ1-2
CASSEVQGFGGYTF
TGTGCCAGCAGTGAAGTTCAGGGCTTTGGTGGCTACACCTTC
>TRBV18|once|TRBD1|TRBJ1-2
CASSPPGQMYGYTF
TGTGCCAGCTCACCCCCGGGACAGATGTATGGCTACACCTTC
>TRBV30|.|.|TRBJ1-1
CAWSVIMANTEAFF
TGTGCCTGGAGTGTAATAATGGCGAACACTGAAGCTTTCTTT
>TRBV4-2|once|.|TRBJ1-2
CASSQIWEAGHGYTF
TGTGCCAGCAGCCAGATTTGGGAGGCGGGTCATGGCTACACCTTC
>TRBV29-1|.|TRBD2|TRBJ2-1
CSVEDGAGRFEQFF
TGCAGCGTTGAAGATGGAGCGGGAAGGTTTGAGCAGTTCTTC
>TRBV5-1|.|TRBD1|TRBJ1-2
CASSLLGQGAGGYTF
TGCGCCAGCAGCTTGTTAGGACAGGGGGCTGGAGGCTACACCTTC
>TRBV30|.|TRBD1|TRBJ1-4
CAWSRTGEEKLFF
TGTGCCTGGAGTAGGACAGGAGAAGAAAAACTGTTTTTT
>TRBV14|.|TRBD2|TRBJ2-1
CASSQEGAGGPVEQFF
TGTGCCAGCAGCCAAGAAGGAGCGGGAGGGCCGGTTGAGCAGTTCTTC
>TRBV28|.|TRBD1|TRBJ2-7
CASRPGTGGYEQYF
TGTGCCAGCAGACCAGGGACAGGGGGGTACGAGCAGTACTTC
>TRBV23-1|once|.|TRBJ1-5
CASSQPSGVKGQPQHF
TGCGCCAGCAGTCAACCTTCGGGGGTTAAAGGGCAGCCCCAGCATTTT
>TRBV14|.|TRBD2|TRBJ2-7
CASSQGSGRAYEQYF
TGTGCCAGCAGCCAAGGGAGCGGGAGGGCCTACGAGCAGTACTTC